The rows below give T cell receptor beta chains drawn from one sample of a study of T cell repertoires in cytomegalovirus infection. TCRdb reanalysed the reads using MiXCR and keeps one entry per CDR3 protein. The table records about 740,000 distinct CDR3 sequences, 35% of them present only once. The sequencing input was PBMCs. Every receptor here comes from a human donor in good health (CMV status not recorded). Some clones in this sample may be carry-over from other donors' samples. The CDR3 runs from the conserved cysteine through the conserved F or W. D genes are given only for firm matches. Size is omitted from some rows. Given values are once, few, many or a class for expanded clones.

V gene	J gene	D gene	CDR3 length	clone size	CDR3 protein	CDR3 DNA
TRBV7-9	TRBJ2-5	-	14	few	CASSLSSARETQYF	TGTGCCAGCAGCCTATCTTCCGCAAGGGAGACCCAGTACTTC
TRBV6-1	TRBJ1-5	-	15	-	CASIYSGRSNQPQHF	TGTGCCAGCATTTACTCCGGCCGGAGCAATCAGCCCCAGCATTTT
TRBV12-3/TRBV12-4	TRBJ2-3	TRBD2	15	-	CASSSSGPSTDTQYF	TGTGCCAGCAGTTCTAGCGGACCGAGCACAGATACGCAGTATTTT
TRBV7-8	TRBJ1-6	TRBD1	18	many	CASSSPFGQGAYNSPLHF	TGTGCCAGCAGCTCACCTTTTGGACAGGGGGCCTATAATTCACCCCTCCACTTT
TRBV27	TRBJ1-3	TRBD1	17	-	CASSPGQGFQPGNTIYF	TGTGCCAGCAGCCCTGGACAGGGATTTCAGCCGGGAAACACCATATATTTT
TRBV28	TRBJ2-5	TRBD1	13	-	CASRTGPQETQYF	TGTGCCAGTCGGACAGGGCCCCAAGAGACCCAGTACTTC
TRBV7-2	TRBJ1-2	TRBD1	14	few	CASSSRGVDYGYTF	TGTGCCAGCAGCTCCAGGGGGGTAGACTATGGCTACACCTTC
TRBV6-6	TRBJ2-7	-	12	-	CASSPTPDEQYF	TGTGCCAGCAGTCCTACCCCAGACGAGCAGTACTTC
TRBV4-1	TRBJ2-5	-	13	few	CASSHKMGETQYF	TGCGCCAGCAGCCACAAGATGGGAGAGACCCAGTACTTC
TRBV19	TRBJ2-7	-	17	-	CASSTREESPSAYEQYF	TGTGCCAGTAGTACTCGAGAGGAAAGTCCTTCAGCCTACGAGCAGTACTTC
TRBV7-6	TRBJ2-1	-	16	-	CASSLDGRGTYNEQFF	TGTGCCAGCAGCTTAGACGGCAGAGGTACCTACAATGAGCAGTTCTTC
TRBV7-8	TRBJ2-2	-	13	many	CASSLIGVGELFF	TGTGCCAGCAGCTTAATCGGGGTGGGGGAGCTGTTTTTT
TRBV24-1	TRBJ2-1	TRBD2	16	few	CATSEPRLAGGNEQFF	TGTGCCACCAGTGAGCCCCGACTAGCGGGAGGGAATGAGCAGTTCTTC
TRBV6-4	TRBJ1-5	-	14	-	CASSDFETGRAQHF	TGTGCCAGCAGTGACTTTGAAACAGGGAGGGCCCAGCATTTT
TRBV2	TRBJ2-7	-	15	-	CASSTPDGLSYEQYF	TGTGCCAGCAGTACCCCGGACGGATTATCCTACGAGCAGTACTTC
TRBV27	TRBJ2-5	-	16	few	CASTRGGGGHQETQYF	TGTGCCAGCACCCGAGGGGGCGGGGGGCACCAAGAGACCCAGTACTTC
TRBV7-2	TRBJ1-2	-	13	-	CASIQHPGTPSSF	TGTGCCAGCATTCAACATCCGGGGACACCCTCTTCCTTC
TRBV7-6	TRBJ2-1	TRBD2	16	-	CASSLGTSGGYNEQFF	TGTGCCAGCAGCTTAGGGACTAGCGGGGGGTACAATGAGCAGTTCTTC
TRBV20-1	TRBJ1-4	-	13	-	CSASRGADEKLFF	TGCAGTGCTAGTCGAGGGGCGGATGAAAAACTGTTTTTT
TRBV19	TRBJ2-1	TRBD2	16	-	CASNLGLAGGIGEQFF	TGTGCCAGTAACCTTGGACTAGCGGGAGGTATAGGGGAGCAGTTCTTC
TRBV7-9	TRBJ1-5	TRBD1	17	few	CASSSGQGAISNQPQHF	TGTGCCAGCAGCTCGGGACAGGGGGCGATTAGCAATCAGCCCCAGCATTTT
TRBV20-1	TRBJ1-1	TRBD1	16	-	CSARDRDRGRDTEAFF	TGCAGTGCGCGCGACCGGGACAGGGGGCGCGACACTGAAGCTTTCTTT
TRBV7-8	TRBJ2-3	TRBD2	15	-	CASSPRLAGADTQYF	TGTGCCAGCAGCCCTCGACTAGCGGGAGCAGATACGCAGTATTTT
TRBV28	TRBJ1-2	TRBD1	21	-	CASSLSPGQHPDGRYSYGYTF	TGTGCCAGCAGTTTATCCCCGGGACAGCACCCCGATGGTCGGTATTCCTATGGCTACACCTTC
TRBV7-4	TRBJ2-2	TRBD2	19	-	CASSSQPSGGAVHTGELFF	TGTGCCAGCAGCTCCCAGCCCAGCGGGGGGGCTGTTCACACCGGGGAGCTGTTTTTT
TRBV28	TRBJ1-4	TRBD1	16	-	CASSLPTGVYGEKLFF	TGTGCCAGCAGTTTACCCACAGGGGTATACGGTGAAAAACTGTTTTTT
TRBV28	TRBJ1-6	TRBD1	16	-	CASSFPPGQQNSPLHF	TGTGCCAGCAGTTTCCCCCCGGGACAGCAAAATTCACCCCTCCACTTT
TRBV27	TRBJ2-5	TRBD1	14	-	CASAPRTGRETQYF	TGTGCCAGCGCGCCTAGGACAGGACGAGAGACCCAGTACTTC
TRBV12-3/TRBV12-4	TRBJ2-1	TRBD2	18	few	CASSPGTSGNYYYNEQFF	TGTGCCAGCAGCCCCGGGACTAGCGGGAACTACTACTACAATGAGCAGTTCTTC
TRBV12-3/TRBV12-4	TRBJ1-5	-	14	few	CASSQSRSNQPQHF	TGTGCCAGCAGTCAGAGCCGGAGCAATCAGCCCCAGCATTTT
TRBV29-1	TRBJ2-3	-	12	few	CSVGSWMDTQYF	TGCAGCGTCGGATCTTGGATGGATACGCAGTATTTT
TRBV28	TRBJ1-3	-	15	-	CASSLEPASGNTIYF	TGTGCCAGCAGTTTGGAGCCGGCCTCTGGAAACACCATATATTTT
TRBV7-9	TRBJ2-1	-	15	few	CASSSDDRGWNEQFF	TGTGCCAGCAGCTCCGATGATAGGGGTTGGAATGAGCAGTTCTTC
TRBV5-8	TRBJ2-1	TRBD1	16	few	CASSPTTGFLYNEQFF	TGTGCCAGCAGTCCTACGACAGGGTTTCTCTACAATGAGCAGTTCTTC
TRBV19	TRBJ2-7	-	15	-	CASTPNRDTFYEQYF	TGTGCCAGTACCCCAAACCGGGACACCTTTTACGAGCAGTACTTC
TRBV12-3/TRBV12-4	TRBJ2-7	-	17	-	CASSLAPRRAVSNEQYF	TGTGCCAGCAGTTTAGCCCCCAGGAGGGCCGTGTCCAACGAGCAGTACTTC
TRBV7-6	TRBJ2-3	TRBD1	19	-	CASSSSSGTGGFSTDTQYF	TGTGCCAGCAGCTCCTCTTCCGGGACAGGGGGCTTTAGCACAGATACGCAGTATTTT
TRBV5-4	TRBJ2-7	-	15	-	CASSQGGTEVYEQYF	TGTGCCAGCAGCCAAGGCGGGACAGAGGTATACGAGCAGTACTTC
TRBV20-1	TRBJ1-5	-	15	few	CSVSGPLYSNQPQHF	TGCAGTGTTTCCGGGCCTCTCTATAGCAATCAGCCCCAGCATTTT
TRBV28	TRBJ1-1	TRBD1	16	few	CASSPPGQGRNTEAFF	TGTGCCAGCAGTCCACCGGGACAGGGGAGGAACACTGAAGCTTTCTTT
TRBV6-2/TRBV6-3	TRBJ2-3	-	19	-	CASTDFGRLGGPLRDTQYF	TGTGCCAGCACCGATTTTGGCCGCCTCGGGGGACCCCTGAGGGATACGCAGTATTTT
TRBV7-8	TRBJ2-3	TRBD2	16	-	CASSLAPAGSTDTQYF	TGTGCCAGCAGCTTAGCACCAGCGGGAAGCACAGATACGCAGTATTTT
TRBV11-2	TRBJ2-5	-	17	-	CASSTIGGSGAQETQYF	TGTGCCAGCAGCACAATAGGGGGGAGCGGGGCCCAAGAGACCCAGTACTTC
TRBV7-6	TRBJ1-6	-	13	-	CASSLALNSPLHF	TGTGCCAGCAGCTTAGCGCTAAATTCACCCCTCCACTTT
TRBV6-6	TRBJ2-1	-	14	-	CASSYSTIAAEQFF	TGTGCCAGCAGTTACTCGACTATAGCGGCTGAGCAGTTCTTC
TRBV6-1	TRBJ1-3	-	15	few	CASSPRTVSGNTIYF	TGTGCCAGCAGTCCCAGGACGGTCTCTGGAAACACCATATATTTT
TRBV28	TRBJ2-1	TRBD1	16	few	CASSLFRRQGHGEQFF	TGTGCCAGCAGTTTATTCCGGAGACAGGGTCATGGCGAGCAGTTCTTC
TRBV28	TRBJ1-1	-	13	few	CASSSGWNTEAFF	TGTGCCAGCAGTTCCGGGTGGAACACTGAAGCTTTCTTT